Listed below are T cell receptor beta chains from one sample, sequenced in a study of OX40 agonist ivuxolimab in advanced cancers. Sequencing used immunoSEQ multiplex PCR; TCRdb keeps in-frame clones, though not all of them. The data hold almost 85,000 clones, with 94% observed a single time. This specimen was CD4+ or CD8+ T cells sorted from blood, taken in a trial of the OX40 agonist ivuxolimab. The receptor set was obtained from an adult with an advanced solid tumor such as melanoma, head and neck, liver or kidney cancer. The CDR3 runs from the conserved cysteine through the conserved F or W. Each record gives: J gene, V gene, D gene, clone size, CDR3 protein, CDR3 DNA. The D gene is left open where the match is weak. Rows give clone size only sometimes, using once, few, many, or a class for an expanded clone.

TRBJ2-7	TRBV7-3	TRBD1	NA	CASSLARNRGPFYEQYF	TGTGCCAGCAGCTTAGCCAGAAACAGGGGGCCTTTCTACGAGCAGTACTTC
TRBJ2-5	TRBV11-2	TRBD1	NA	CASSSTGQDPRAQYF	TGTGCCAGCAGCTCAACGGGACAGGACCCTAGGGCCCAGTACTTC
TRBJ2-1	TRBV9	TRBD2	NA	CASSGRTSGSDNEQFF	TGTGCCAGCAGCGGCCGAACTAGCGGGAGCGACAATGAGCAGTTCTTC
TRBJ1-1	TRBV5-4	TRBD1	NA	CASSPTGTGDNTEAFF	TGTGCCAGCAGCCCAACCGGGACAGGAGACAACACTGAAGCTTTCTTT
TRBJ2-2	TRBV4-3	NA	NA	CASSQEIRGSGELFF	TGCGCCAGCAGCCAAGAAATCCGTGGGTCCGGGGAGCTGTTTTTT
TRBJ1-2	TRBV4-2	TRBD1	NA	CASSHPGQGAIGYTF	TGTGCCAGCAGCCACCCGGGACAGGGGGCTATTGGCTACACCTTC
TRBJ1-1	TRBV9	NA	NA	CASSVVSQGWTEAFF	TGTGCCAGCAGCGTAGTAAGCCAGGGATGGACTGAAGCTTTCTTT
TRBJ2-5	TRBV11-2	TRBD2	NA	CASSFRLAGLQETQYF	TGTGCCAGCAGCTTCAGACTAGCGGGATTGCAAGAGACCCAGTACTTC
TRBJ2-7	TRBV7-9	NA	NA	CASSWAGTYEQYF	TGTGCCAGCAGCTGGGCAGGGACCTACGAGCAGTACTTC
TRBJ2-7	TRBV6-5	NA	NA	CASLKSYEQYF	TGTGCCAGCCTTAAATCTTACGAGCAGTACTTC
TRBJ1-5	TRBV7-9	TRBD1	once	CASSSVMGDRARQPQHF	TGTGCCAGCAGCTCAGTCATGGGGGACAGGGCTCGGCAGCCCCAGCATTTT
TRBJ1-1	TRBV28	NA	NA	CASSLSTPGPMNTEAFF	TGTGCCAGCAGTTTATCTACCCCAGGGCCTATGAACACTGAAGCTTTCTTT
TRBJ2-7	TRBV4-3	TRBD1	NA	CASSPGTGAYEQYF	TGCGCCAGCAGCCCCGGGACAGGGGCCTACGAGCAGTACTTC
TRBJ2-1	TRBV4-1	NA	NA	CASGRQSEHNEQFF	TGCGCCAGCGGTCGACAGAGCGAACACAATGAGCAGTTCTTC
TRBJ2-7	TRBV30	TRBD2	NA	CASRLAGRPTYEQYF	TGTGCCTCTAGACTAGCGGGTAGACCGACCTACGAGCAGTACTTC
TRBJ2-3	TRBV4-2	NA	NA	CASNFVGGGHTDTQYF	TGTGCCAGCAACTTCGTGGGAGGAGGGCACACAGATACGCAGTATTTT
TRBJ2-1	TRBV5-6	NA	NA	CASSRGTDYNEQFF	TGTGCCAGCAGCAGGGGGACTGACTACAATGAGCAGTTCTTC
TRBJ2-2	TRBV28	NA	NA	CASSLSPGELFF	TGTGCCAGCAGTTTATCCCCCGGGGAGCTGTTTTTT
TRBJ1-1	TRBV13	NA	NA	CASSLKGGTQQTEAFF	TGTGCCAGCAGCTTAAAGGGGGGGACCCAACAGACTGAAGCTTTCTTT
TRBJ1-2	TRBV7-3	NA	NA	CASSWGGGSPYGYTF	TGTGCCAGCAGCTGGGGCGGGGGGTCCCCATATGGCTACACCTTC
TRBJ1-1	TRBV27	NA	NA	CASSWGGNTEAFF	TGTGCCAGCAGTTGGGGGGGGAACACTGAAGCTTTCTTT
TRBJ1-1	TRBV7-2	NA	once	CASSTEDTEAFF	TGTGCCAGCAGCACGGAGGACACTGAAGCTTTCTTT
TRBJ2-7	TRBV11-3	TRBD1	NA	CASSPQGAFNEQYF	TGTGCCAGCAGCCCCCAGGGGGCTTTCAACGAGCAGTACTTC
TRBJ2-4	TRBV27	TRBD1	NA	CASSLSLGTGSFFQNIQYF	TGTGCCAGCAGTTTATCACTCGGGACAGGGTCGTTTTTCCAAAACATTCAGTACTTC
TRBJ2-5	TRBV11-1	NA	NA	CASSLLVSSQYF	TGTGCCAGCAGCTTACTAGTGTCGTCCCAGTACTTC
TRBJ2-7	TRBV5-6	TRBD2	NA	CASSRTSGSLYSYEQYF	TGTGCCAGCAGCCGGACTAGCGGGAGCCTTTACTCCTACGAGCAGTACTTC
TRBJ2-3	TRBV29-1	TRBD2	NA	CSGMGGNLGASTDTQYF	TGCAGCGGCATGGGGGGGAATTTAGGAGCTAGCACAGATACGCAGTATTTT
TRBJ2-7	TRBV12-5	NA	NA	CASGLSQIYEQYF	TGTGCTAGTGGTTTGTCACAGATCTACGAGCAGTACTTC
TRBJ2-7	TRBV7-9	TRBD2	NA	CASSSTSGGSSYEQYF	TGTGCCAGCAGCTCGACTAGCGGGGGGAGCTCCTACGAGCAGTACTTC
TRBJ2-7	TRBV7-6	TRBD1	NA	CASSSGTGGVYEQYF	TGTGCCAGCAGCTCCGGGACAGGGGGCGTCTACGAGCAGTACTTC
TRBJ1-2	TRBV29-1	NA	NA	CSVEDDFNGRRRDYGYTF	TGCAGCGTTGAAGACGACTTTAACGGACGACGAAGGGACTATGGCTACACCTTC
TRBJ1-2	TRBV11-2	NA	NA	CASSLWAGTGYTF	TGTGCCAGCAGCTTATGGGCAGGCACTGGCTACACCTTC
TRBJ1-1	TRBV5-1	NA	NA	CASSPTGRWTEAFF	TGCGCCAGCAGCCCTACAGGGAGGTGGACTGAAGCTTTCTTT
TRBJ2-7	TRBV19	TRBD1	NA	CASSSTGGHEQYF	TGTGCCAGTAGCTCTACAGGGGGCCACGAGCAGTACTTC
TRBJ2-3	TRBV9	NA	NA	CASSVLGRSSTDTQYF	TGTGCCAGCAGCGTATTGGGGAGATCTAGCACAGATACGCAGTATTTT
TRBJ1-1	TRBV20-1	NA	NA	CSAEGGLGAFF	TGCAGTGCAGAGGGGGGCCTGGGGGCTTTCTTT
TRBJ1-2	TRBV19	NA	NA	CASTSGANYGYTF	TGTGCCAGTACATCGGGGGCTAACTATGGCTACACCTTC
TRBJ2-5	TRBV4-3	TRBD2	NA	CASSQVGGLAIETQYF	TGCGCCAGCAGCCAAGTGGGGGGACTAGCAATCGAGACCCAGTACTTC
TRBJ2-3	TRBV9	TRBD2	NA	CASSFSGGTDTQYF	TGTGCCAGCAGCTTTAGCGGGGGCACAGATACGCAGTATTTT
TRBJ2-3	TRBV9	NA	once	CASSVGGTGTDTQYF	TGTGCCAGCAGCGTAGGGGGAACGGGCACAGATACGCAGTATTTT
TRBJ2-3	TRBV30	TRBD2	once	CAWTSSGRAPDTQYF	TGTGCCTGGACTTCTAGCGGGAGGGCCCCAGATACGCAGTATTTT
TRBJ2-7	TRBV5-1	NA	NA	CASSLDPTGYPYEQYF	TGCGCCAGCAGCTTGGACCCTACAGGGTATCCCTACGAGCAGTACTTC
TRBJ2-3	TRBV4-3	NA	NA	CASSPTSTDTQYF	TGCGCCAGCAGCCCGACTAGTACAGATACGCAGTATTTT
TRBJ2-3	TRBV6-5	NA	NA	CASTVGWESTDTQYF	TGTGCCAGCACCGTAGGGTGGGAAAGCACAGATACGCAGTATTTT
TRBJ2-2	TRBV5-1	TRBD2	once	CASSLAGLGAGTGELFF	TGCGCCAGCAGCTTGGCGGGACTAGGGGCGGGCACCGGGGAGCTGTTTTTT